Each of the 13 T cell receptor beta chains below was sequenced from the same sample in a study of shared clonotypes between healthy human individuals. Libraries were prepared by immunoSEQ multiplex PCR; TCRdb keeps only in-frame clonotypes and omits some of them. This sample carries about 2.1 million clones, about 93% of them seen once, and the ten largest clones take 1.5% to 2%. CD45RO negativity and positive selection for CCR7 defined naive CD8 cells, a population that excluded terminally differentiated effector memory CD45RA+ cells. The sample consisted of naive CD8+ T cells from PBMCs. These receptors all stem from a man younger than 35 in good health. Some clones in this sample may be carry-over from other donors' samples.

This chain links TRBV28 with TRBJ2-1; unclear D gene. Germline-derived CDR1 and CDR2 are MDHEN and SYDVKM. The V end was cut by 4 bases, the J end by 6 bases, with 10 bases between. The CDR3 is made up of 13 amino acids. CDR3 residues: CASSWTGANEQFF. CDR3 DNA: TGTGCCAGCAGTTGGACGGGCGCCAATGAGCAGTTCTTC.

This rearrangement joins TRBV7-6 to TRBJ1-1; 8 positions agree with TRBD1. The length of the CDR3 is 15 residues. With V trimmed by 5 bases and J by 4 bases, 9 bases remained unmatched. Germline V gene data show CDR1 as SGHVS and CDR2 as FNYEAQ. CDR3 DNA: TGTGCCAGCAGCCCGGGCGACAGGGGTATCACTGAAGCTTTCTTT. Amino acid sequence: CASSPGDRGITEAFF.

J is TRBJ2-5 and V is TRBV5-4, with TRBD1 as a possible D gene (5 bases). The CDR3 is 14 residues long. The V end lost 1 base, the J end lost 2 bases, and 9 bases lay between the germline ends. Germline assignment: CDR1 SGHNT and CDR2 YYREEE (reference sequence). The CDR3 is CASSLWQGQETQYF. The DNA for the CDR3 is TGTGCCAGCAGCTTGTGGCAGGGACAAGAGACCCAGTACTTC. The full variable domain, in which reference TRBV5-4 and TRBJ2-5 provide the parts outside the CDR3, is ETGVTQSPTHLIKTRGQQVTLRCSSQSGHNTVSWYQQALGQGPQFIFQYYREEENGRGNFPPRFSGLQFPNYSSELNVNALELDDSALYLCASSLWQGQETQYFGPGTRLLVL.

The rearrangement links TRBV25-1 to TRBJ2-1; D ambiguous. There are 13 residues in the CDR3. Per germline, CDR1 MGHDK and CDR2 SYGVNS. V was trimmed by 3 bases and J by 6 bases, leaving 9 bases between them. CDR3 DNA sequence: TGTGCCAGCAGTGACCGAGCGCGCAATGAGCAGTTCTTC. It translates to CASSDRARNEQFF.

The chain couples TRBV15 to TRBJ2-7; D might be TRBD1 (5 bases). In germline, CDR1 is LNHNV, CDR2 YYDKDF (reference sequence). The CDR3 sequence is 15 residues long. The germline V and J ends were trimmed by 3 bases and 3 bases, with 15 bases remaining between them. CDR3 protein: CATSSTGSSGYEQYF. Written as DNA, the CDR3 is TGTGCCACCAGCAGTACAGGATCCTCTGGCTACGAGCAGTACTTC.

The genes are TRBV27 and TRBJ2-7; 10 bases line up with TRBD2. Trimming cost V 4 bases and J 2 bases; bases outside gene matches: 5. CDR1 and CDR2 from the germline V gene are MNHEY and SMNVEV (reference sequence). The CDR3 totals 15 residues. The CDR3 here is CASSSLAGAPYEQYF. The CDR3 bases are TGTGCCAGCAGTTCTCTAGCGGGAGCGCCCTACGAGCAGTACTTC.

The chain is built from TRBV30 and TRBJ2-5; D may correspond to TRBD1 or TRBD2 (5 bases each). The CDR3 runs to 14 residues. Trimming took off 5 bases at V and 2 bases at J, with 15 bases between the two ends. Germline CDR1 reads GTSNPN; CDR2 reads SVGIG (reference sequence). The CDR3: CAWGLGVSQETQYF. For the CDR3, the DNA is TGTGCCTGGGGTCTGGGGGTATCACAAGAGACCCAGTACTTC.

As for this clone: This specimen includes other DNA sequences encoding the same CDR3. This chain links TRBV9 with TRBJ2-3; D remains ambiguous. The CDR3 runs to 13 residues. Trimming took off 2 bases at V and 5 bases at J, with 9 bases between the two ends. Germline CDR1 SGDLS, CDR2 YYNGEE. This chain's CDR3 is CASSVGGRDTQYF. The CDR3, as DNA: TGTGCCAGCAGCGTCGGTGGCCGAGATACGCAGTATTTT.

This clone was detected only once. The J gene is TRBJ2-3, the V gene TRBV5-6; possible D gene TRBD1, 5 bases. The ends were cut back, 1 base at V and 4 bases at J, with 13 bases in the middle. This CDR3 contains 15 residues. Germline V gene data show CDR1 as SGHDT and CDR2 as YYEEEE. This chain's CDR3 is CASSLTAGMADTQYF. DNA of the CDR3: TGTGCCAGCAGCTTGACGGCAGGGATGGCAGATACGCAGTATTTT.

This rearrangement joins TRBV9 to TRBJ2-1; tentative D call: TRBD2 (5 bases). The CDR3 is 15 residues long. Germline values: CDR1 SGDLS, CDR2 YYNGEE. V was shortened by 4 bases and J by 3 bases, with 14 bases between the two germline ends. The CDR3 spells CASSPSGAGYNEQFF. CDR3 sequence (DNA): TGTGCCAGCAGCCCCAGCGGAGCTGGCTACAATGAGCAGTTCTTC. The full variable domain, its missing parts supplied by reference TRBV9 and TRBJ2-1, is DSGVTQTPKHLITATGQRVTLRCSPRSGDLSVYWYQQSLDQGLQFLIQYYNGEERAKGNILERFSAQQFPDLHSELNLSSLELGDSALYFCASSPSGAGYNEQFFGPGTRLTVL.

The rearrangement uses TRBV19 and TRBJ2-7; 9 bases are a match to TRBD1. The CDR3 runs to 20 residues. With V trimmed by 1 base and J by 2 bases, 18 bases remained unmatched. Per the germline V gene, CDR1 is LNHDA and CDR2 is SQIVND (reference sequence). CDR3 nucleotide sequence: TGTGCCAGTAGTATAGTTTTCCTCGGACAGGGGACAGCTGTTGCCTACGAGCAGTACTTC. Protein product: CASSIVFLGQGTAVAYEQYF.

The chain joins TRBV6-5 to TRBJ2-7; D not certain. CDR3 length: 11 amino acids. With 4 bases removed from V and 5 bases from J, the gap between germline ends came to 6 bases. Germline lookup yields CDR1 MNHEY and CDR2 SVGAGI. CDR3 sequence (DNA): TGTGCCAGCAGTTTAGGTAACGAGCAGTACTTC. Its protein product is CASSLGNEQYF.

V gene TRBV25-1 combines with J gene TRBJ1-2; 7 bases agree with TRBD1. The CDR3 totals 17 residues. Germline CDR1 reads MGHDK; CDR2 reads SYGVNS. V trimming: 2 bases; J trimming: 0 bases; junction bases outside the gene matches: 9. This CDR3 reads CASSERGQGETNYGYTF. CDR3 in DNA: TGTGCCAGCAGTGAAAGGGGGCAGGGGGAAACTAACTATGGCTACACCTTC.